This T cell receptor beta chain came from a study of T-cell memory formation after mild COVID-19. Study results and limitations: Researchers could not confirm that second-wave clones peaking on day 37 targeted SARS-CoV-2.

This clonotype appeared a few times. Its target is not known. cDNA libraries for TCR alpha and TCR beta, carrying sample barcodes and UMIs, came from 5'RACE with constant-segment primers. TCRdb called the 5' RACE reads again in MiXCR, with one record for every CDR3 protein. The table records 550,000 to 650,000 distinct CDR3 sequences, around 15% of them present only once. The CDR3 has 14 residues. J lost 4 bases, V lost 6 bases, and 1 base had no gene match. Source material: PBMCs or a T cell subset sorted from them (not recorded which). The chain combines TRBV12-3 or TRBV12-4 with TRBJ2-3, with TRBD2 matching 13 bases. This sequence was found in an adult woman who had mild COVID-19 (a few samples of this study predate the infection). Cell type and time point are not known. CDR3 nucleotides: TGTGCCAGCAGACTAGCGGGGGGGCCAGATACGCAGTATTTT. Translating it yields CASRLAGGPDTQYF.